This TCR beta chain was captured by sequencing in a study of control samples from healthy donors and cancer patients. In this sample, this clone turned up once. The CDR3 runs 15 residues. Losses at the gene ends were 0 bases for V and 2 bases for J; bases not matched to a gene: 2. In germline, CDR1 is SGDLS, CDR2 YYNGEE. Measured with immunoSEQ multiplex PCR; TCRdb has only the in-frame clones, and not every one. The sample lists approximately 190,000 clones, approximately 90% occurring once. The receptor comes from a man aged 25 to 40 in good health. The sequenced sample consisted of blood. The genes are TRBV9 and TRBJ2-3; 8 bases are shared with TRBD2. CDR3 coding DNA: TGTGCCAGCAGCGTAGAAGCGGGGGACACAGATACGCAGTATTTT. It is translated as CASSVEAGDTDTQYF.